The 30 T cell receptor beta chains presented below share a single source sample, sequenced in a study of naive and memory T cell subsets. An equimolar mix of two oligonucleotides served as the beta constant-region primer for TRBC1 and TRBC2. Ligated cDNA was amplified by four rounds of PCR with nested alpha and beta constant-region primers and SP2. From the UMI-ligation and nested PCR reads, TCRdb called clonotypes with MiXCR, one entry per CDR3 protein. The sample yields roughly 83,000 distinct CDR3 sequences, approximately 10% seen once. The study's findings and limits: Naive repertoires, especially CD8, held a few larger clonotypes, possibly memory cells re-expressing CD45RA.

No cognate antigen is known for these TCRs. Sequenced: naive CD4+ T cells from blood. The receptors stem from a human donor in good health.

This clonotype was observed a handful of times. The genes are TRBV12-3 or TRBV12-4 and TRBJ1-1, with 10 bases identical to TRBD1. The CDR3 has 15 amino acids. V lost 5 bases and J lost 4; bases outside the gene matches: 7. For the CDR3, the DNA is TGTGCCAGCAGTCGAATGGACAGGGGGGGCACTGAAGCTTTCTTT. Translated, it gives CASSRMDRGGTEAFF.

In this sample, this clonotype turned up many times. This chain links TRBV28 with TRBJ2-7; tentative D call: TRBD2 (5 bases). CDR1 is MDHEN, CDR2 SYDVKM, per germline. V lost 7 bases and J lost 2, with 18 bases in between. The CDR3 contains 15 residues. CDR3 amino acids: CASTSPGLLTYEQYF. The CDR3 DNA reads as TGTGCCAGCACCTCTCCCGGACTGCTAACCTACGAGCAGTACTTC.

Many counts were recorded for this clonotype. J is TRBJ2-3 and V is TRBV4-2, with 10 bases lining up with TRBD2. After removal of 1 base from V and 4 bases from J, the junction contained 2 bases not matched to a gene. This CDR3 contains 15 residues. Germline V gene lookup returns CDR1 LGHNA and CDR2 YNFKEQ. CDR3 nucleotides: TGTGCCAGCAGCCAAGGACTAGCGGGCTCAGATACGCAGTATTTT. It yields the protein CASSQGLAGSDTQYF.

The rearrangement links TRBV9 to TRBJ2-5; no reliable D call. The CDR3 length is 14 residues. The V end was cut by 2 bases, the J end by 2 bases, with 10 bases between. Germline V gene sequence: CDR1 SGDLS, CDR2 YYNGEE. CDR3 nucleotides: TGTGCCAGCAGCGTGGGGATATTACAAGAGACCCAGTACTTC. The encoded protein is CASSVGILQETQYF. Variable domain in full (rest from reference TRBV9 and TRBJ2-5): DSGVTQTPKHLITATGQRVTLRCSPRSGDLSVYWYQQSLDQGLQFLIQYYNGEERAKGNILERFSAQQFPDLHSELNLSSLELGDSALYFCASSVGILQETQYFGPGTRLLVL.

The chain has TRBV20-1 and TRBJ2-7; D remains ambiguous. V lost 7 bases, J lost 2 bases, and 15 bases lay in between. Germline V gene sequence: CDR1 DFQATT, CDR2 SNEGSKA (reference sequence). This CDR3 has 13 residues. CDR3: CSVPDRAAYEQYF. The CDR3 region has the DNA TGCAGTGTCCCGGACCGGGCCGCCTACGAGCAGTACTTC.

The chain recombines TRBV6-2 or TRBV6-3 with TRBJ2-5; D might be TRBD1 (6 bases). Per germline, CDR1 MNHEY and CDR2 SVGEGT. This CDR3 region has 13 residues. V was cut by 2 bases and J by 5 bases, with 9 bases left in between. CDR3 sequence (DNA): TGTGCCAGCAGTTACGACAGGAGGGAGACCCAGTACTTC. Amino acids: CASSYDRRETQYF.

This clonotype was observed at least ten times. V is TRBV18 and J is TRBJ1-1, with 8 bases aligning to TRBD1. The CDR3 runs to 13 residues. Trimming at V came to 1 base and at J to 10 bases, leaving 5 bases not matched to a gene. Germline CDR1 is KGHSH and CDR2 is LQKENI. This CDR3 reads CASSPLDRVIAFF. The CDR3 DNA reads TGTGCCAGCTCACCACTGGACAGGGTGATAGCTTTCTTT.

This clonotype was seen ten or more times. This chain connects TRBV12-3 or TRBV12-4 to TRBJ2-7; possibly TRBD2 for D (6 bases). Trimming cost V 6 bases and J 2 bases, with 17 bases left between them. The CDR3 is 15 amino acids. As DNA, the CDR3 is TGTGCCAGCAGGTCCGGCGGGGACGGAACCTACGAGCAGTACTTC. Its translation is CASRSGGDGTYEQYF.

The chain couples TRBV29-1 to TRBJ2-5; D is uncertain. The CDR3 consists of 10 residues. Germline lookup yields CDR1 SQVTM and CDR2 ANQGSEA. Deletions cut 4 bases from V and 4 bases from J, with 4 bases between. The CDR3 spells CSVARETQYF. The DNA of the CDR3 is TGCAGCGTTGCTCGAGAGACCCAGTACTTC.

This chain's CDR3 is CASSLGLAGAGTGELFF. The CDR3 region has the DNA TGTGCCAGCAGCTTGGGACTAGCGGGAGCGGGCACCGGGGAGCTGTTTTTT. This chain uses TRBV5-4 with TRBJ2-2; the match to TRBD2 covers 12 bases. Trimming removed 0 bases from V and 4 bases from J; junction bases left unmatched: 4. Per the germline V gene, CDR1 is SGHNT and CDR2 is YYREEE (reference sequence). This CDR3 is built from 17 residues.

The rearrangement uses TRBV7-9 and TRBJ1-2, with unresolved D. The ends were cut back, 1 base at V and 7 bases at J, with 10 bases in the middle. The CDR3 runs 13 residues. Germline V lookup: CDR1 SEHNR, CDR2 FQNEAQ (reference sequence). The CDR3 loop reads CASSLGDGAGYTF. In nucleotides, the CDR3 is TGTGCCAGCAGCTTAGGGGATGGAGCTGGCTACACCTTC.

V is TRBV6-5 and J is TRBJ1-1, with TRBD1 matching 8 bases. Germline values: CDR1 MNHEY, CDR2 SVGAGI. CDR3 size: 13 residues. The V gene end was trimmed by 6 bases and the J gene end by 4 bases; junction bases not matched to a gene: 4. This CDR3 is CASRLDRATEAFF. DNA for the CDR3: TGTGCCAGCAGGTTGGACAGGGCCACTGAAGCTTTCTTT.

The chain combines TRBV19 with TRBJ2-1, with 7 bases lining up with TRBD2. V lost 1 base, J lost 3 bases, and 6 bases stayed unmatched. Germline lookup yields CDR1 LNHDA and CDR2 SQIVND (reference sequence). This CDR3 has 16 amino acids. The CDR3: CASSIVLAGHYNEQFF. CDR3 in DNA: TGTGCCAGTAGTATAGTTTTAGCGGGTCACTACAATGAGCAGTTCTTC.

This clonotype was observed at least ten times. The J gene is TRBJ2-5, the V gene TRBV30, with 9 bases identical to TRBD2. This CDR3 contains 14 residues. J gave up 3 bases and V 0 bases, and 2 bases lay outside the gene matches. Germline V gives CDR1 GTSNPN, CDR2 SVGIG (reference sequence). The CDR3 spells CAWSVRLAEETQYF. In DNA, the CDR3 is TGTGCCTGGAGTGTACGACTAGCGGAAGAGACCCAGTACTTC.

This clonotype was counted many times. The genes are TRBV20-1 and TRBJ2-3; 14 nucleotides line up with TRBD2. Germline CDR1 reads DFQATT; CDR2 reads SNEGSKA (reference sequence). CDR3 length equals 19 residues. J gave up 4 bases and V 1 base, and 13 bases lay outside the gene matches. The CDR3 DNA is TGCAGTGCTAGAGGCCCATTATCGGGACTAGCGGGAGCATCAGATACGCAGTATTTT. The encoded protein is CSARGPLSGLAGASDTQYF.

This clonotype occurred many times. The CDR3 loop reads CSAREVRTSSNEQFF. For the CDR3, the DNA is TGCAGTGCTAGAGAAGTGAGGACTAGCTCCAATGAGCAGTTCTTC. J is TRBJ2-1 and V is TRBV20-1; 8 nucleotides agree with TRBD2. J gave up 6 bases and V 0 bases, and 7 bases lay outside the gene matches. Germline-derived CDR1 and CDR2 are DFQATT and SNEGSKA (reference sequence). The CDR3 runs to 15 residues.

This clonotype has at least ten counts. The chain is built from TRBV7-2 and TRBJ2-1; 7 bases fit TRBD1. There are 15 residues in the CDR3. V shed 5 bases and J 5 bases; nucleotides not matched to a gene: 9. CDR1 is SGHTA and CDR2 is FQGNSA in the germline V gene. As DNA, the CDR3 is TGTGCCAGCAGCGTGACCGGGACAGCAGACAATGAGCAGTTCTTC. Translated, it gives CASSVTGTADNEQFF. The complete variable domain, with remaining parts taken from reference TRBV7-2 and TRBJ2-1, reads GAGVSQSPSNKVTEKGKDVELRCDPISGHTALYWYRQSLGQGLEFLIYFQGNSAPDKSGLPSDRFSAERTGGSVSTLTIQRTQQEDSAVYLCASSVTGTADNEQFFGPGTRLTVL.

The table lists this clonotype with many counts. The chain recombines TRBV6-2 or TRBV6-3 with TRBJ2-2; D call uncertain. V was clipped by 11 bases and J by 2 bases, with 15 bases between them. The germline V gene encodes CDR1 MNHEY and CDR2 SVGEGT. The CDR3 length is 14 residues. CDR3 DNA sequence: TGTGCCGCACGGCTCCAATCTAACACCGGGGAGCTGTTTTTT. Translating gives CAARLQSNTGELFF.

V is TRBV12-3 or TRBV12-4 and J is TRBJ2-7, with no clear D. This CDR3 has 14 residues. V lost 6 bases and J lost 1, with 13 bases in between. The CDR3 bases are TGTGCCAGCAGGGGTAACAGTATGTCCTACGAGCAGTACTTC. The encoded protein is CASRGNSMSYEQYF.

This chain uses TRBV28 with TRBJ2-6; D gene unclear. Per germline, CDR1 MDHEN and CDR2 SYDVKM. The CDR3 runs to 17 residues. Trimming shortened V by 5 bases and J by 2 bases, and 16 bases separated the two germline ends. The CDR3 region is CASSEKQLLTGANVLTF. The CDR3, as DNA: TGTGCCAGCAGTGAAAAACAGCTTTTAACTGGGGCCAACGTCCTGACTTTC. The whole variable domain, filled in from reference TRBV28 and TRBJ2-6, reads DVKVTQSSRYLVKRTGEKVFLECVQDMDHENMFWYRQDPGLGLRLIYFSYDVKMKEKGDIPEGYSVSREKKERFSLILESASTNQTSMYLCASSEKQLLTGANVLTFGAGSRLTVL.

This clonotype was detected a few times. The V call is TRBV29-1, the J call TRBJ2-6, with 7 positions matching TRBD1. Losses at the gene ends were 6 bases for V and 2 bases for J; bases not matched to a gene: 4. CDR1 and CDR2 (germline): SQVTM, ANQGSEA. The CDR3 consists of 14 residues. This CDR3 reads CSVGDRAGANVLTF. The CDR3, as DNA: TGCAGCGTGGGAGACAGGGCTGGGGCCAACGTCCTGACTTTC. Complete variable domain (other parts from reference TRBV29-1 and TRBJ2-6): SAVISQKPSRDICQRGTSLTIQCQVDSQVTMMFWYRQQPGQSLTLIATANQGSEATYESGFVIDKFPISRPNLTFSTLTVSNMSPEDSSIYLCSVGDRAGANVLTFGAGSRLTVL.

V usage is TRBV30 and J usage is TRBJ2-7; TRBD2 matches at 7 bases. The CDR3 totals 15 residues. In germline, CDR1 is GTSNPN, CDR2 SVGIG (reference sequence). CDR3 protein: CAIRFSGRLSYEQYF. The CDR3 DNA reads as TGTGCTATCCGGTTTAGCGGGCGCCTCTCCTACGAGCAGTACTTC. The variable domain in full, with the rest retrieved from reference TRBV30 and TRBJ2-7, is SQTIHQWPATLVQPVGSPLSLECTVEGTSNPNLYWYRQAAGRGLQLLFYSVGIGQISSEVPQNLSASRPQDRQFILSSKKLLLSDSGFYLCAIRFSGRLSYEQYFGPGTRLTVT.

In DNA form, the CDR3 reads TGTGCCAGTCGCCCAGGAGAAAATCGCAATCAGCCCCAGCATTTT. Translation: CASRPGENRNQPQHF. V usage is TRBV19 and J usage is TRBJ1-5; D is uncertain. The CDR3 covers 15 residues. The V end lost 8 bases, the J end lost 2 bases, and 16 bases lay between the germline ends. Per germline, CDR1 LNHDA and CDR2 SQIVND (reference sequence).

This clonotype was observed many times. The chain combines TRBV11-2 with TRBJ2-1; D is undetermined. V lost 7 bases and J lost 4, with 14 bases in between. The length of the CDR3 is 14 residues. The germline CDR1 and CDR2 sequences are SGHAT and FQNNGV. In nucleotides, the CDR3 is TGTGCCAGCACTATGGCTGGTCCGTACAATGAGCAGTTCTTC. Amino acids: CASTMAGPYNEQFF.

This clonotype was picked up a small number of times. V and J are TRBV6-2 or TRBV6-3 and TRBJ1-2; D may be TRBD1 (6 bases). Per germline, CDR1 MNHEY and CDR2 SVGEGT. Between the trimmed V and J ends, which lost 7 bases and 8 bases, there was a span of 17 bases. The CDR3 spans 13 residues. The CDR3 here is CASIRTGYGGYTF. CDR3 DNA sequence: TGTGCCAGCATCCGAACAGGGTACGGCGGCTACACCTTC.

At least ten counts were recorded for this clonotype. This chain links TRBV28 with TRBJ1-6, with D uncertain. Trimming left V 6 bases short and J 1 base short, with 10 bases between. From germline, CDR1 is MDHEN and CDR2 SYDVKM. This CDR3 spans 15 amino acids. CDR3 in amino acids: CASSFPQSYNSPLHF. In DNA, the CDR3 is TGTGCCAGCAGCTTCCCTCAGTCCTATAATTCACCCCTCCACTTT. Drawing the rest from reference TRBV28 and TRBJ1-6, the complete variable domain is DVKVTQSSRYLVKRTGEKVFLECVQDMDHENMFWYRQDPGLGLRLIYFSYDVKMKEKGDIPEGYSVSREKKERFSLILESASTNQTSMYLCASSFPQSYNSPLHFGNGTRLTVT.

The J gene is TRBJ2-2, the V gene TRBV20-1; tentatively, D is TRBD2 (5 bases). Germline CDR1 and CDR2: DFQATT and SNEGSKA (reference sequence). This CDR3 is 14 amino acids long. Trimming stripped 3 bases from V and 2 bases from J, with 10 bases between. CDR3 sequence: CSASGKINTGELFF. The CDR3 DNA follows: TGCAGTGCTAGCGGGAAGATTAACACCGGGGAGCTGTTTTTT.

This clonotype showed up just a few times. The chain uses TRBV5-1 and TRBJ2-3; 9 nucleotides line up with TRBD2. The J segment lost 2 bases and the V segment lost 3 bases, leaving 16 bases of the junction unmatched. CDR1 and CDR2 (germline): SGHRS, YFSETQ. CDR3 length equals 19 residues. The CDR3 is CASSSPLAGAGGYTDTQYF. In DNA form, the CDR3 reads TGCGCCAGCAGCTCCCCCCTCGCTGGGGCGGGGGGGTACACAGATACGCAGTATTTT.

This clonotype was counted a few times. The DNA of the CDR3 is TGTGCCAGCAGTTTCTCGTACGGGACTTCCAATGAGCAGTTCTTC. Translating gives CASSFSYGTSNEQFF. V gene TRBV28 combines with J gene TRBJ2-1, with D tentatively TRBD2 (6 bases). CDR1 is MDHEN and CDR2 is SYDVKM in the germline V gene. V was trimmed by 3 bases and J by 6 bases, leaving 15 bases between them. The CDR3 extends over 15 amino acids.

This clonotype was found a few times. CDR3 region: CSVGRAEAFF. CDR3 coding DNA: TGCAGCGTTGGAAGGGCTGAAGCTTTCTTT. The rearrangement joins TRBV29-1 to TRBJ1-1; no reliable D call. The CDR3 length is 10 residues. The germline V gene has CDR1 SQVTM and CDR2 ANQGSEA. V was shortened by 4 bases and J by 6 bases, with 6 bases between the two germline ends. The full variable domain, rest sourced from reference TRBV29-1 and TRBJ1-1, is SAVISQKPSRDICQRGTSLTIQCQVDSQVTMMFWYRQQPGQSLTLIATANQGSEATYESGFVIDKFPISRPNLTFSTLTVSNMSPEDSSIYLCSVGRAEAFFGQGTRLTVV.